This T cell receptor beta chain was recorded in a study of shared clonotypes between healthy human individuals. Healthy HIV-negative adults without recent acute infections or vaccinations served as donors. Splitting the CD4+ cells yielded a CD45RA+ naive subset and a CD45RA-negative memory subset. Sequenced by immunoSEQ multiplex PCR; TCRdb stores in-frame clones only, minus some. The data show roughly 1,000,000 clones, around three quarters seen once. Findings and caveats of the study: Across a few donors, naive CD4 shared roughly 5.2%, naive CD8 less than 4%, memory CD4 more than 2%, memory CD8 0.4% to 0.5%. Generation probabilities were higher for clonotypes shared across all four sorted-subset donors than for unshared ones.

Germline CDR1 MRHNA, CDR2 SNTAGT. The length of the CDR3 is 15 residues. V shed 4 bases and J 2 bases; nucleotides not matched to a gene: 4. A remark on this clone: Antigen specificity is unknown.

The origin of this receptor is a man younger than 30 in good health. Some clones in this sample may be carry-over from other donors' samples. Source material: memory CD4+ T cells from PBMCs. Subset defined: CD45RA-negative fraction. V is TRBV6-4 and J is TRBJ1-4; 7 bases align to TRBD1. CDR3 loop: CASSGPGQTNEKLFF. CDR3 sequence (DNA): TGTGCCAGCAGTGGCCCGGGACAGACTAATGAAAAACTGTTTTTT.